This TCR beta chain came from a study of blood T cell repertoires in COVID-19. Background on the study: Both acute and convalescent COVID-19 samples were obtained from the United States, Italy and Spain. T cells, B-cell-depleted T cells, or PBMCs provided the cDNA or gDNA that served as material.

The data were produced by immunoSEQ multiplex PCR, yet TCRdb's version contains in-frame clones alone and is incomplete. Of some 280,000 clones listed, 85% are singletons. CDR3 length: 15 amino acids. The ends were cut back, 0 bases at V and 4 bases at J, with 15 bases in the middle. Germline V gene lookup returns CDR1 GTSNPN and CDR2 SVGIG (reference sequence). The origin of this receptor is a woman aged 50 to 60 with active or convalescent COVID-19. Material: peripheral blood. The rearrangement uses TRBV30 and TRBJ2-5; perhaps TRBD2 as D (5 bases). The CDR3, as DNA: TGTGCCTGGAGTGTACTAGGAACAAGTCGAGAGACCCAGTACTTC. Translating it yields CAWSVLGTSRETQYF.